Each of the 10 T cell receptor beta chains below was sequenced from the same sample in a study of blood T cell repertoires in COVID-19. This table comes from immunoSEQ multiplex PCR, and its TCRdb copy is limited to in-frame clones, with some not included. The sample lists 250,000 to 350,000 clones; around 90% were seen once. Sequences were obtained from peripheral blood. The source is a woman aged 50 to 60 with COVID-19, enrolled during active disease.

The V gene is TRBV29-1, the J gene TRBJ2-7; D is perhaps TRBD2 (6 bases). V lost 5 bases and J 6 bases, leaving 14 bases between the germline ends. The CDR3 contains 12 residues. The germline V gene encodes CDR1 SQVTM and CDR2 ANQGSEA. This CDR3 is CSVPGGGPEQYF. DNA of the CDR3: TGCAGCGTTCCCGGGGGAGGTCCCGAGCAGTACTTC.

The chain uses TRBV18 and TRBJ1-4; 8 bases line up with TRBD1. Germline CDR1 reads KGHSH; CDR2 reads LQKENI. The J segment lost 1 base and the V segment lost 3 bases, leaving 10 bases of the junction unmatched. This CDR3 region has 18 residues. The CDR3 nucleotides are TGTGCCAGCTCACCTAACGCCATACAGGGGGGAACTAATGAAAAACTGTTTTTT. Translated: CASSPNAIQGGTNEKLFF.

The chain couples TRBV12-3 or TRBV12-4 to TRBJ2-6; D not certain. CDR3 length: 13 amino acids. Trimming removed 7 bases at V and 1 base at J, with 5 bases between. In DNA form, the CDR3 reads TGTGCCAGCACCCAGTCTGGGGCCAACGTCCTGACTTTC. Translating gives CASTQSGANVLTF.

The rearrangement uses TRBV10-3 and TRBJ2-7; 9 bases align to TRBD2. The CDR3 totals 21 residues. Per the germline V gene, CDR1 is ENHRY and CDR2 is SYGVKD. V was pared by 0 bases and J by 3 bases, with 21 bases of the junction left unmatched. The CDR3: CAISESVGREGVLKEYYEQYF. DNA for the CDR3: TGTGCCATCAGTGAGTCGGTCGGGCGGGAGGGTGTCTTGAAGGAGTACTACGAGCAGTACTTC.

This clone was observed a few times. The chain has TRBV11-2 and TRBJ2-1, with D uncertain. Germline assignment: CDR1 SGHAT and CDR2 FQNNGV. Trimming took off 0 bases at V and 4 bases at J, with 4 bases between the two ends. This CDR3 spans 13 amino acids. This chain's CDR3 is CASSLESYNEQFF. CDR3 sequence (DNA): TGTGCCAGCAGCTTAGAATCTTACAATGAGCAGTTCTTC.

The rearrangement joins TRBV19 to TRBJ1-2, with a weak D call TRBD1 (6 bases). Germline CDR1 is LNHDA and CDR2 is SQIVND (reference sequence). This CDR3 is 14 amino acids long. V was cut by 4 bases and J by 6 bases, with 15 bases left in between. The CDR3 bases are TGTGCCAGTAGTACGTCCCGGGACATTCATGGCTACACCTTC. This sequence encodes CASSTSRDIHGYTF.

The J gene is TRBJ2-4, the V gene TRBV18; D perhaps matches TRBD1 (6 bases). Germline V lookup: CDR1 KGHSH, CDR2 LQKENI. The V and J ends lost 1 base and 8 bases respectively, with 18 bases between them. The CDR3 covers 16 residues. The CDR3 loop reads CASSPLAGGSMDIQYF. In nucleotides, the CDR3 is TGTGCCAGCTCACCACTTGCTGGGGGCTCTATGGACATTCAGTACTTC.

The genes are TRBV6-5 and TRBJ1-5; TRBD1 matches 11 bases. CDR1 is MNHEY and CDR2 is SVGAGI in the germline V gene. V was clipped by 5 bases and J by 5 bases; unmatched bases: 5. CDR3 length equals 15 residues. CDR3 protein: CASSPGQGEHQPQHF. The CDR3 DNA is TGTGCCAGCAGTCCGGGACAGGGGGAGCATCAGCCCCAGCATTTT.

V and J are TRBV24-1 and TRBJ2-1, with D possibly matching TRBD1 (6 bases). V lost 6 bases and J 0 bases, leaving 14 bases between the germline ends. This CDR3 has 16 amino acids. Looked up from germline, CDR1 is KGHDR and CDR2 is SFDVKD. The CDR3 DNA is TGTGCCACCAGTACCGGGACATCAAGCTCCTACAATGAGCAGTTCTTC. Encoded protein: CATSTGTSSSYNEQFF.

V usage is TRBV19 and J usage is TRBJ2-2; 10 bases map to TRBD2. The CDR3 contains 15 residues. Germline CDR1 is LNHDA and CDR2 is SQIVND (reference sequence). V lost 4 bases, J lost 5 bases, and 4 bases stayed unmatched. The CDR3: CASSKREGPTGELFF. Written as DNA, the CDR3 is TGTGCCAGTAGTAAGCGGGAGGGCCCGACCGGGGAGCTGTTTTTT.